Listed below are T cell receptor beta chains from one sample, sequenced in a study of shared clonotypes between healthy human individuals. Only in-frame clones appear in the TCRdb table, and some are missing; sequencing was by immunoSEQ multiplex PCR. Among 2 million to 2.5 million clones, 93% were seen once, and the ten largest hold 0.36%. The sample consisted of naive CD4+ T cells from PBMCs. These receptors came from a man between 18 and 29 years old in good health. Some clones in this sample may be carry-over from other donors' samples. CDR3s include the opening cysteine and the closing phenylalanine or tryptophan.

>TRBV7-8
CASSLGRFGTGDYEQYF
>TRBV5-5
CASSLGRSVVINEKLFF
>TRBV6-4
CASSAIAGYSSDEQFF
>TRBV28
CASREQGDYGYTF
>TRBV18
CASSPLGLAGEGTQYF
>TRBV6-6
CASSLDIGANVLTF
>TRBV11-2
CASSFGTSGSYTGELFF
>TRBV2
CASSVGPPLHF
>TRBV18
CASSPPSGQGARGETQYF
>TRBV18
CASSPRRERFISDTQYF
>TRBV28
CASSLSTSGDSYEQYF
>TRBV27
CASSWRQGLAYEQYF
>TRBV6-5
CASSRQENYGYTF
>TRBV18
CASSPLLGSDEQYF
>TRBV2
CASSEARGTGNTEAFF
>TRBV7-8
CASSYPEGRWNQPQHF
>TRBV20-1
CSARRETQYF
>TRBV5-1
CASSPKIPGAATGELFF
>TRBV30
CAWANRGNQPQHF
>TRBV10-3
CAISESNRGKGYEQYF
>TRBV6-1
CASSDEMGAALDF
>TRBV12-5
CASGLGDRGRQETQYF
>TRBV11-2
CASSLDPRGWGETQYF
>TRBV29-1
CSVEFQGEEQYF
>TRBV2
CASSRDTGDSGNTIYF
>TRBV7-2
CASSLGGEATREQFF
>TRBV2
CASKPSGASTDTQYF
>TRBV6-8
CASSIRKGGMSSYEQYF
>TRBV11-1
CASSLQGSTGELFF
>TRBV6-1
CASQSGTAYSYEQYF
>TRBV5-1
CASSLGAHEQFF
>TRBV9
CASSVAGSGYEQYF
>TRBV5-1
CASSLGGGSYEQYF
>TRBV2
CASSAGTGEETQYF
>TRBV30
CAWSVGGDYEQYF
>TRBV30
CAQWKGYGYTF
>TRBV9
CASSPWGANSYEQYF
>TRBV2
CASSDYYQYF
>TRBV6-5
CASSPRGNNEKLFF
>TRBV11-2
CASSLRVGGTYEQYF
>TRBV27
CASSPRGPTETQYF
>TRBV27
CASRHTGGSYGYTF